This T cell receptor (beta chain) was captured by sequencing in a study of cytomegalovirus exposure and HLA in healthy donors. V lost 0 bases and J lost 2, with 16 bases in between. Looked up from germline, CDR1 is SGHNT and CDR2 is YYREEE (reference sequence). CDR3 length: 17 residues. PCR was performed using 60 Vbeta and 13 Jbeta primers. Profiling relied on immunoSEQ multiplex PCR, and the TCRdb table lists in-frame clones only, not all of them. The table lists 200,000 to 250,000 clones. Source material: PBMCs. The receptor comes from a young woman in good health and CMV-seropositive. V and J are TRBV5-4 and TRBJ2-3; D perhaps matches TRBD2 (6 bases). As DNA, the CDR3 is TGTGCCAGCAGCTTGGGGAGGGCGGGGCGGTCCACAGATACGCAGTATTTT. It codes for CASSLGRAGRSTDTQYF.